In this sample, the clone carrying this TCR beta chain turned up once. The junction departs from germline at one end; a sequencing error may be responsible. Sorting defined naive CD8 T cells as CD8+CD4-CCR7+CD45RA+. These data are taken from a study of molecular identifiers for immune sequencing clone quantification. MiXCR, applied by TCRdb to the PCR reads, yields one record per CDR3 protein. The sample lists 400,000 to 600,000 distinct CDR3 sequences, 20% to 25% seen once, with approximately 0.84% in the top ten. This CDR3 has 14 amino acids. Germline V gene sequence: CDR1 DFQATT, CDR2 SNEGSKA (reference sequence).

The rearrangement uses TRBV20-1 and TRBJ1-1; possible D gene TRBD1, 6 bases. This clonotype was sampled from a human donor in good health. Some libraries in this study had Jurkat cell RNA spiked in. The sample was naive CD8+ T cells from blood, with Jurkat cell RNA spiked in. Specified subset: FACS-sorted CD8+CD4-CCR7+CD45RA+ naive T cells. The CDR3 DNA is TGCAGTGCTAGGTATAGGGGGGTGGACACTGAAGCTCTCTTT. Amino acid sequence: CSARYRGVDTEALF.